These 14 T cell receptor beta chains were all obtained from the same sample, sequenced in a study of T-cell memory formation after mild COVID-19. Via MiXCR, TCRdb re-called the 5' RACE reads, giving one row per CDR3 protein. Counted here are hundreds of thousands of distinct CDR3 sequences, roughly 17% occurring once; the ten biggest clones make up about 7.4%. The sample consisted of PBMCs or a T cell subset sorted from them (not recorded which). The receptor set was obtained from an adult woman who had mild COVID-19 (a few samples of this study predate the infection). Cell type and time point are not known.

J is TRBJ1-2 and V is TRBV19; maybe TRBD1 (6 bases). This CDR3 spans 17 amino acids. Germline values: CDR1 LNHDA, CDR2 SQIVND (reference sequence). V lost 3 bases to trimming and J lost 0 bases, with 17 bases between them. The CDR3 DNA follows: TGTGCCAGTAGTATTTTGGGCAGGGGAAATTCTAACTATGGCTACACCTTC. This codes for CASSILGRGNSNYGYTF.

The chain has TRBV2 and TRBJ1-2; 8 nucleotides align to TRBD1. The CDR3 has 12 amino acids. Per the germline V gene, CDR1 is SNHLY and CDR2 is FYNNEI. J was trimmed by 4 bases and V by 11 bases; bases with no gene match: 6. The CDR3, as DNA: TGTGCCTTCCCGGACAGGGCCTATGGCTACACCTTC. It translates to CAFPDRAYGYTF.

This clonotype was observed many times. This chain connects TRBV24-1 to TRBJ2-2; 13 nucleotides align to TRBD2. V gave up 4 bases and J gave up 5 bases; unmatched junction bases: 6. CDR1 and CDR2 from the germline V gene are KGHDR and SFDVKD. The CDR3 is 17 residues long. CDR3 in amino acids: CATSDTGLAGVTGELFF. CDR3 sequence (DNA): TGTGCCACCAGTGACACAGGACTAGCGGGAGTAACCGGGGAGCTGTTTTTT.

This clonotype was counted a few times. The genes are TRBV7-2 and TRBJ1-1, with 7 bases identical to TRBD1. This CDR3 spans 16 amino acids. Germline CDR1 and CDR2: SGHTA and FQGNSA. V lost 7 bases to trimming and J lost 0 bases; unmatched junction nucleotides: 11. Here the CDR3 reads CASTPGGRDMNTEAFF. The CDR3, as DNA: TGTGCCAGCACCCCAGGGGGGCGGGATATGAACACTGAAGCTTTCTTT. The full variable domain, rest sourced from reference TRBV7-2 and TRBJ1-1, is GAGVSQSPSNKVTEKGKDVELRCDPISGHTALYWYRQSLGQGLEFLIYFQGNSAPDKSGLPSDRFSAERTGGSVSTLTIQRTQQEDSAVYLCASTPGGRDMNTEAFFGQGTRLTVV.

The chain has TRBV29-1 and TRBJ2-6; D is undetermined. Between the trimmed V and J ends, which lost 5 bases and 0 bases, there was a span of 11 bases. The V gene's germline CDR1 is SQVTM and CDR2 ANQGSEA. The CDR3 has 15 residues. In DNA form, the CDR3 reads TGCAGCGTTCGGTCCGGCGACTCTGGGGCCAACGTCCTGACTTTC. Translated, it gives CSVRSGDSGANVLTF.

The V call is TRBV19, the J call TRBJ2-5; 12 positions agree with TRBD2. Looked up from germline, CDR1 is LNHDA and CDR2 is SQIVND (reference sequence). Losses at the gene ends were 6 bases for V and 4 bases for J; bases not matched to a gene: 3. This CDR3 contains 14 residues. The CDR3 spells CASRLAGGGETQYF. The CDR3 DNA sequence: TGTGCCAGTAGACTAGCGGGAGGAGGAGAGACCCAGTACTTC.

This clonotype was seen a handful of times. The J gene is TRBJ2-3, the V gene TRBV9, with TRBD2 matching over 11 bases. The CDR3 sequence is 16 residues long. Germline lookup yields CDR1 SGDLS and CDR2 YYNGEE. V gave up 0 bases and J gave up 9 bases; unmatched junction bases: 9. The CDR3 region is CASSVATSGGRGTQYF. CDR3 coding DNA: TGTGCCAGCAGCGTAGCAACTAGCGGGGGCCGCGGGACGCAGTATTTT.

The chain employs TRBV2 and TRBJ1-5; the D is unclear. Trimming shortened V by 4 bases and J by 5 bases, and 9 bases separated the two germline ends. This CDR3 is built from 13 residues. The germline CDR1 and CDR2 sequences are SNHLY and FYNNEI. The CDR3 DNA reads TGTGCCAGCAGTGTAGAGCTTTATCAGCCCCAGCATTTT. This encodes CASSVELYQPQHF.

This clonotype appeared a few times. The V and J genes are TRBV9 and TRBJ2-2; no reliable D call. Germline V gives CDR1 SGDLS, CDR2 YYNGEE. V lost 5 bases, J lost 10 bases, and 12 bases lay in between. The CDR3 is 12 amino acids. CDR3 residues: CASSRNEMELFF. DNA of the CDR3: TGTGCCAGCAGTCGAAATGAGATGGAGCTGTTTTTT.

A few counts support this clonotype. This chain links TRBV5-1 with TRBJ2-5; D possibly corresponds to TRBD2 (6 bases). The V gene's germline CDR1 is SGHRS and CDR2 YFSETQ. This CDR3 is built from 14 residues. V was trimmed by 4 bases and J by 5 bases, leaving 15 bases between them. The CDR3 here is CASSPGAFLETQYF. The CDR3, as DNA: TGCGCCAGCAGCCCGGGAGCGTTCTTGGAGACCCAGTACTTC.

The rearrangement joins TRBV20-1 to TRBJ2-3; TRBD2 matches at 12 bases. The V and J ends lost 2 bases and 5 bases, in that order; junction bases with no gene match: 11. The CDR3 consists of 17 residues. The germline V gene encodes CDR1 DFQATT and CDR2 SNEGSKA (reference sequence). In nucleotides, the CDR3 is TGCAGTGCTAGAAGGGGTAGACTAGCGGGAGTTTTAGATACGCAGTATTTT. Protein product: CSARRGRLAGVLDTQYF.

This clonotype was detected ten times or more. The gene calls are TRBV4-1 and TRBJ1-1; tentatively, D is TRBD1 (5 bases). Trimming cost V 4 bases and J 7 bases, with 13 bases left between them. Germline lookup yields CDR1 MGHRA and CDR2 YSYEKL. The CDR3 is 13 residues long. The CDR3 sequence: CASSPMRGDEAFF. In DNA, the CDR3 is TGCGCCAGCAGCCCAATGCGGGGGGATGAAGCTTTCTTT.

This clonotype has a handful of counts. V is TRBV18 and J is TRBJ2-5; 7 positions agree with TRBD1. This CDR3 is 15 amino acids long. Germline CDR1 is KGHSH and CDR2 is LQKENI. V lost 3 bases, J lost 5 bases, and 9 bases stayed unmatched. CDR3: CASSPTGSGMETQYF. The DNA of the CDR3 is TGTGCCAGCTCACCGACAGGGAGTGGAATGGAGACCCAGTACTTC. Full variable domain (remainder filled in from reference TRBV18 and TRBJ2-5): NAGVMQNPRHLVRRRGQEARLRCSPMKGHSHVYWYRQLPEEGLKFMVYLQKENIIDESGMPKERFSAEFPKEGPSILRIQQVVRGDSAAYFCASSPTGSGMETQYFGPGTRLLVL.

This clonotype was seen only a few times. V is TRBV24-1 and J is TRBJ2-7, with 12 bases fitting TRBD2. The length of the CDR3 is 17 residues. The trim removed 9 bases at V and 9 bases at J, leaving 20 bases unmatched. CDR1 and CDR2 (germline): KGHDR, SFDVKD. The CDR3 sequence is CATERSGTSGWTEGQYF. The DNA of the CDR3 is TGTGCCACCGAACGGTCCGGGACTAGCGGGTGGACCGAGGGGCAGTACTTC.